This T cell receptor beta chain originates from a study of blood T cell repertoires in COVID-19. About the study: Sites across the United States, Italy and Spain contributed samples from acute and convalescent COVID-19.

V dropped 7 bases and J dropped 9 bases, with 16 bases sitting between them. The CDR3 has 14 amino acids. CDR1 is MNHEY, CDR2 SMNVEV, per germline (reference sequence). This clone was seen only a few times. As processed by the authors: Researchers report that nucleated cell counts were estimated from reference gene primer amplification. The repertoire was sequenced with immunoSEQ multiplex PCR; TCRdb's copy has only in-frame clones and lacks some. Clonal size and the V and J genes are those of that table, whereas D and trimming came from the DNA. The sample includes about 84,000 clones, over 65% of them seen just once.

The sequence was obtained from a man in his forties or fifties with active or convalescent COVID-19. Material for sequencing was peripheral blood. The gene calls are TRBV27 and TRBJ1-6; no clear D gene. This chain's CDR3 is CASTSPGRVSPLHF. The CDR3 DNA follows: TGTGCCAGCACCAGTCCGGGTCGCGTTTCACCCCTCCACTTT.